This T cell receptor beta chain was retrieved from a study of blood T cell repertoires in COVID-19. Profiling relied on immunoSEQ multiplex PCR, and the TCRdb table lists in-frame clones only, not all of them. The sample holds about 200,000 clones, 70% to 90% seen once. This CDR3 has 13 residues. V lost 6 bases, J lost 6 bases, and 4 bases stayed unmatched. Per germline, CDR1 MNHEY and CDR2 SVGAGI. The sample taken for sequencing was PBMCs or T cells enriched from blood (not recorded which). The chain recombines TRBV6-5 with TRBJ2-2; 7 nucleotides align to TRBD1. This TCR was recovered from a woman in her 30s who had been exposed to COVID-19. The CDR3 is CASSGTAAGELFF. The CDR3 nucleotides are TGTGCCAGCAGCGGGACAGCGGCCGGGGAGCTGTTTTTT.